Detailed here is one T cell receptor beta chain. This clone was counted a single time. Its antigen has not been determined. Base qualities are not at hand, and no much larger clone is one base apart. The germline V gene (reference sequence) yields MNHNY for CDR1 and SVGAGI for CDR2. Trimming takes 2 bases from V and 4 bases from J, and the germline ends sit 8 bases apart. The CDR3 measures 13 amino acids from cysteine to phenylalanine. The kept DNA is CDR3 alone, 39 bases in frame from the first base. This entry comes from a study of neoadjuvant nivolumab and ipilimumab in lung cancer (TCRdb year 2020). With respect to the entire study: Intravenous nivolumab was dosed at 3 mg/kg on days 1, 15 and 29, and in the combination arm ipilimumab 1 mg/kg was added on day 1 only. Matched pretherapy and resected tumor pairs were analyzed for seven patients, of whom four received nivolumab and three received nivolumab plus ipilimumab. The study compared TCR repertoires in pretherapy (baseline) peripheral blood with TCR repertoires in tumors resected at surgery following neoadjuvant immune checkpoint blockade. The primary endpoint of the trial was the rate of major pathologic response (MPR) in the intention-to-treat population of each study arm. In the trial, approximately 45 patients with operable NSCLC were treated, of whom some 23 were randomized to nivolumab monotherapy and about 21 to nivolumab plus ipilimumab. Results the study describes overall, beyond this receptor: From pretherapy to surgery, tumor T-cell richness and clonality increased in three of three dual-therapy tumors but in only two of four nivolumab-treated tumors. TCR richness and clonality were greater in resected tumors than in tumor-adjacent uninvolved lung, and increases were seen in more dual-therapy-treated tumors. TCR sequencing was performed in a small number of samples. No significant correlation was found between TCR clonality and pathologic tumor regression, and only one major-pathologic-response sample was available for the clonality analysis. A positive correlation was observed between pretherapy blood TCR richness and richness in tumors resected after neoadjuvant therapy (Spearman R ≈ 0.8).

The sample's time point label is to be understood as: at surgical resection after neoadjuvant nivolumab +/- ipilimumab. Samples were obtained from the phase 2 randomized NEOSTAR trial, in which neoadjuvant nivolumab or nivolumab plus ipilimumab followed by surgery was tested in operable NSCLC. Library construction relied on the immunoSEQ multiplex PCR assay. Per the original workflow: Repertoires were summarized in terms of richness and clonality, and significantly expanded and contracted clones between pre- and post-therapy samples were identified. The source is immuneACCESS, and TCRdb retained only in-frame sequences with V and J called. Part of the clones is not carried over; for the studies checked, unresolved V genes explain less than half of this, and the remainder is unexplained. V, J and clone size derive from that table, while D and trimming were established from the DNA sequence. This sample holds over 25,000 clones; roughly 90% were observed only once. Of the sample, approximately 2.2% is held by the ten largest clones.

The TCR was taken from an adult with non-small cell lung cancer. The chain links TRBV6-6 with TRBJ2-5; the D gene is not confidently resolved. Sequenced material: peripheral blood, taken after neoadjuvant nivolumab, alone or with ipilimumab, at or shortly before surgery. The DNA reads as follows: TGTGCCAGCAGTTACCACCACACAGAGACCCAGTACTTC. Protein translation: CASSYHHTETQYF.